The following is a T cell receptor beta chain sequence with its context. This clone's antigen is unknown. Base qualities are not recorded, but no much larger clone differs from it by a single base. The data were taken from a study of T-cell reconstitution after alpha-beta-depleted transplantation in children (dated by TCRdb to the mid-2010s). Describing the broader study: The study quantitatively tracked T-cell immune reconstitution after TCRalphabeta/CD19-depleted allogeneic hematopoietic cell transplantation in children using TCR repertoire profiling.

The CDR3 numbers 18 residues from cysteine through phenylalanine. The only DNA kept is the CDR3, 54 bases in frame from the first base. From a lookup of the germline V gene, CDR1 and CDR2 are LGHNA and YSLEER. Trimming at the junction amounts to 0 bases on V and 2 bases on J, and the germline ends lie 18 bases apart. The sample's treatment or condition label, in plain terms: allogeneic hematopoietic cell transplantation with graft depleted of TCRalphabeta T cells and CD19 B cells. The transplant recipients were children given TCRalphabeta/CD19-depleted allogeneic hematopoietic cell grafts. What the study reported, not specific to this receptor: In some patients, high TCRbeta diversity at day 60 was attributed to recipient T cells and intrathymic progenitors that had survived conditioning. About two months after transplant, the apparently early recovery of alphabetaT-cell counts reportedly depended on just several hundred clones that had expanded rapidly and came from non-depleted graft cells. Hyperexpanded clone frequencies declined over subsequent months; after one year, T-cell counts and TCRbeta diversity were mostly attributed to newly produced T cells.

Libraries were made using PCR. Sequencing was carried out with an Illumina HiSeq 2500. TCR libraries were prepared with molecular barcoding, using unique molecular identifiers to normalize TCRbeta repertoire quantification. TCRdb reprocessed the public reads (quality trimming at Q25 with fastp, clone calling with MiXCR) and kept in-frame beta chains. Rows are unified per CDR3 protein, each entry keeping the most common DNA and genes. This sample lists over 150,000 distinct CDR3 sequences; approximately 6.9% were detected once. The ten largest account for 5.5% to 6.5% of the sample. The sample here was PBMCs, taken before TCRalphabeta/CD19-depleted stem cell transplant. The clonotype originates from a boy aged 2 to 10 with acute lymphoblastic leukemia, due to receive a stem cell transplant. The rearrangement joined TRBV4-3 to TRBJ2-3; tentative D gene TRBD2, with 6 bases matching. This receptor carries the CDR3 CASSQDLLGGIDTDTQYF. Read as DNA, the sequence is TGCGCCAGCAGCCAAGATCTACTCGGGGGAATAGACACAGATACGCAGTATTTT.